These 21 T cell receptor beta chains originate from one sample sequenced in a study of PD-1 blockade in classical Hodgkin lymphoma. Every patient had relapsed following autologous stem cell transplantation, and cohorts differed in brentuximab vedotin exposure. Profiled with immunoSEQ multiplex PCR; TCRdb holds only in-frame clones, not every one. The sample consists of approximately 89,000 clones, approximately 83% of them appearing once. The source was peripheral blood mononuclear cells (PBMCs), collected at baseline. Every receptor here comes from a human donor with classical Hodgkin lymphoma.

This clone has only a few counts. The chain has TRBV30 and TRBJ1-4; 10 nucleotides line up with TRBD1. The V gene's germline CDR1 is GTSNPN and CDR2 SVGIG (reference sequence). Trimming took 5 bases from V and 5 from J; bases not matched to a gene: 2. The CDR3 runs to 13 residues. CDR3 in amino acids: CAWGQGGNEKLFF. Written as DNA, the CDR3 is TGTGCCTGGGGACAGGGGGGAAATGAAAAACTGTTTTTT. The entire variable domain, with the rest obtained from reference TRBV30 and TRBJ1-4, is as follows: SQTIHQWPATLVQPVGSPLSLECTVEGTSNPNLYWYRQAAGRGLQLLFYSVGIGQISSEVPQNLSASRPQDRQFILSSKKLLLSDSGFYLCAWGQGGNEKLFFGSGTQLSVL.

This rearrangement joins TRBV14 to TRBJ2-3; 13 bases match TRBD2. Germline CDR1 reads SGHDN; CDR2 reads FVKESK. This CDR3 has 16 residues. Trimming took 4 bases from V and 10 from J; bases not matched to a gene: 11. DNA for the CDR3: TGTGCCAGCAGCCCTGGGACTAGCGGGACCCCATGGGCGCAGTATTTT. Translating it yields CASSPGTSGTPWAQYF.

In nucleotides, the CDR3 is TGCAGTGCGGCCGCAACTGAGACCCAGTACTTC. Translating gives CSAAATETQYF. This chain connects TRBV20-1 to TRBJ2-5, with D unclear. The CDR3 consists of 11 residues. The germline gives CDR1 DFQATT, CDR2 SNEGSKA (reference sequence). Deletions cut 6 bases from V and 5 bases from J, with 10 bases between.

This chain joins TRBV6-5 and TRBJ1-1; D not resolved. The ends were cut back, 4 bases at V and 6 bases at J, with 12 bases in the middle. The germline CDR1 and CDR2 sequences are MNHEY and SVGAGI. This CDR3 has 13 residues. The CDR3 region is CASSSPPPPEAFF. CDR3 bases: TGTGCCAGCAGTTCGCCACCTCCCCCTGAAGCTTTCTTT.

The genes are TRBV10-3 and TRBJ2-3, with a weak D call TRBD1 (6 bases). V lost 7 bases, J lost 3 bases, and 11 bases lay in between. This CDR3 has 13 amino acids. Germline V gene data show CDR1 as ENHRY and CDR2 as SYGVKD. CDR3 sequence: CAINREKTDTQYF. CDR3 in DNA: TGTGCCATCAACAGGGAGAAAACAGATACGCAGTATTTT.

This chain uses TRBV4-2 with TRBJ1-2; D not certain. The CDR3 consists of 13 residues. Trimming took off 1 base at V and 8 bases at J, with 11 bases between the two ends. Germline CDR1 reads LGHNA; CDR2 reads YNFKEQ. CDR3 sequence reads: CASSQVGEDGYTF. CDR3 DNA: TGTGCCAGCAGCCAAGTAGGAGAAGACGGCTACACCTTC.

The chain couples TRBV20-1 to TRBJ2-1; unclear D gene. The CDR3 loop spans 11 amino acids. The V gene lost 2 bases and the J gene lost 5 bases, with 4 bases spanning the gap. Germline CDR1 DFQATT, CDR2 SNEGSKA (reference sequence). CDR3 DNA: TGCAGTGCTAGAATAAACAATGAGCAGTTCTTC. Translated, it gives CSARINNEQFF.

This chain links TRBV5-6 with TRBJ2-7, with a possible D match to TRBD2 (6 bases). The CDR3 runs 16 residues. The V gene lost 4 bases and the J gene lost 0 bases, with 17 bases spanning the gap. CDR1 is SGHDT, CDR2 YYEEEE, per germline. CDR3 DNA sequence: TGTGCCAGCAGCCAAGCCGGGAGCTACTACTCCTACGAGCAGTACTTC. Amino acids: CASSQAGSYYSYEQYF.

The rearrangement joins TRBV7-9 to TRBJ2-7; 8 bases fit TRBD1. Germline CDR1 and CDR2: SEHNR and FQNEAQ (reference sequence). Trimming at V came to 5 bases and at J to 0 bases, leaving 3 bases not matched to a gene. The CDR3 contains 14 residues. The CDR3 here is CASSGQGLSYEQYF. CDR3 sequence (DNA): TGTGCCAGCAGCGGACAGGGCCTCTCCTACGAGCAGTACTTC.

This chain joins TRBV7-6 and TRBJ1-3; 9 bases fit TRBD1. V dropped 5 bases and J dropped 0; count of bases not matched to a gene: 14. Germline V CDR1 and CDR2: SGHVS, FNYEAQ. CDR3 length: 19 amino acids. Here the CDR3 DNA reads TGTGCCAGCAGCCCAGCATGGACAGGGGCTCTGGTCTCTGGAAACACCATATATTTT. This encodes CASSPAWTGALVSGNTIYF.

The J gene is TRBJ2-7, the V gene TRBV4-1; D not certain. Looked up from germline, CDR1 is MGHRA and CDR2 is YSYEKL. This CDR3 has 15 residues. V shed 2 bases and J shed 3 bases, with 14 bases lying between them. DNA of the CDR3: TGCGCCAGCAGCCAACTAAACTTAAGGAGCTACGAGCAGTACTTC. As protein: CASSQLNLRSYEQYF.

This chain joins TRBV7-9 and TRBJ2-3, with D uncertain. The V end was cut by 1 base, the J end by 6 bases, with 11 bases between. This CDR3 has 14 amino acids. Germline V gene data show CDR1 as SEHNR and CDR2 as FQNEAQ (reference sequence). CDR3 sequence reads: CASSLGGTGDTQYF. The CDR3 DNA follows: TGTGCCAGCAGCTTAGGGGGTACTGGTGATACGCAGTATTTT.

This sequence joins TRBV5-6 and TRBJ2-6; 8 bases map to TRBD1. In germline, CDR1 is SGHDT, CDR2 YYEEEE. J lost 2 bases, V lost 1 base, and 8 bases had no gene match. The CDR3 covers 18 residues. The CDR3 is CASSLMTGAITGANVLTF. CDR3 DNA sequence: TGTGCCAGCAGCTTGATGACAGGGGCGATTACTGGGGCCAACGTCCTGACTTTC. Together with reference TRBV5-6 and TRBJ2-6, the CDR3 gives the full variable domain: DAGVTQSPTHLIKTRGQQVTLRCSPKSGHDTVSWYQQALGQGPQFIFQYYEEEERQRGNFPDRFSGHQFPNYSSELNVNALLLGDSALYLCASSLMTGAITGANVLTFGAGSRLTVL.

CDR3 amino acids: CASSLDPASPFTDTQYF. CDR3 nucleotide sequence: TGTGCCAGCAGCTTAGACCCGGCTAGCCCCTTCACAGATACGCAGTATTTT. The chain uses TRBV7-8 and TRBJ2-3; D is perhaps TRBD2 (5 bases). The germline gives CDR1 SGHVS, CDR2 FQNEAQ. The ends were cut back, 1 base at V and 2 bases at J, with 16 bases in the middle. This CDR3 contains 17 residues.

This clone was counted a single time. This chain uses TRBV7-9 with TRBJ2-5; TRBD1 matches at 7 bases. V lost 1 base to trimming and J lost 6 bases; unmatched junction nucleotides: 8. The V gene's germline CDR1 is SEHNR and CDR2 FQNEAQ (reference sequence). The CDR3 spans 15 residues. CDR3 in amino acids: CASSLEGAKGKTQYF. CDR3 DNA sequence: TGTGCCAGCAGCTTAGAGGGGGCGAAGGGAAAGACCCAGTACTTC.

The chain employs TRBV4-1 and TRBJ1-1; D ambiguous. The CDR3 spans 14 residues. Germline V lookup: CDR1 MGHRA, CDR2 YSYEKL. V dropped 1 base and J dropped 1 base, with 7 bases sitting between them. CDR3 sequence (DNA): TGCGCCAGCAGCCAAGTGGGCAGGAACACTGAAGCTTTCTTT. It codes for CASSQVGRNTEAFF.

This chain links TRBV10-3 with TRBJ2-5; TRBD2 aligns across 8 bases. The CDR3 has 14 amino acids. Germline trimming cut 11 bases from V and 4 bases from J; bases unmatched to any gene: 12. Germline CDR1 reads ENHRY; CDR2 reads SYGVKD. This chain's CDR3 is CAARAGEGGETQYF. CDR3 nucleotides: TGTGCCGCCCGAGCGGGAGAGGGTGGAGAGACCCAGTACTTC.

The chain recombines TRBV10-1 with TRBJ2-6; D unclear. Germline V gene data show CDR1 as WNHNN and CDR2 as SYGVQD (reference sequence). V gave up 6 bases and J gave up 4 bases, with 22 bases separating them. The length of the CDR3 is 18 residues. This CDR3 is CASSLTGPVAGGANVLTF. The CDR3 coding sequence is TGCGCCAGCAGCCTAACCGGGCCCGTTGCAGGCGGGGCCAACGTCCTGACTTTC.

In this sample, this clone turned up once. The chain uses TRBV5-4 and TRBJ2-5, with TRBD2 matching over 8 bases. V lost 2 bases to trimming and J lost 2 bases; unmatched junction nucleotides: 5. Germline V lookup: CDR1 SGHNT, CDR2 YYREEE (reference sequence). The CDR3 is 15 amino acids. The CDR3 bases are TGTGCCAGCAGCTTTACTAGCGGTCCACAAGAGACCCAGTACTTC. This codes for CASSFTSGPQETQYF.

The chain recombines TRBV4-2 with TRBJ2-5; TRBD1 matches at 11 bases. CDR3 length: 17 amino acids. Germline loops: CDR1 LGHNA, CDR2 YNFKEQ. V trimming: 2 bases; J trimming: 3 bases; junction bases outside the gene matches: 8. CDR3 in DNA: TGTGCCAGCAGCCAACCGGGGACAGGGGGAATGGAAGAGACCCAGTACTTC. Amino acid sequence: CASSQPGTGGMEETQYF.

This clone was seen a few times. The chain employs TRBV9 and TRBJ2-7, with unresolved D. The CDR3 is made up of 15 amino acids. Looked up from germline, CDR1 is SGDLS and CDR2 is YYNGEE. V lost 1 base, J lost 0 bases, and 11 bases lay in between. The CDR3 DNA follows: TGTGCCAGCAGCGTAAACCCGGAAAGCTCCTACGAGCAGTACTTC. Amino acid sequence: CASSVNPESSYEQYF.